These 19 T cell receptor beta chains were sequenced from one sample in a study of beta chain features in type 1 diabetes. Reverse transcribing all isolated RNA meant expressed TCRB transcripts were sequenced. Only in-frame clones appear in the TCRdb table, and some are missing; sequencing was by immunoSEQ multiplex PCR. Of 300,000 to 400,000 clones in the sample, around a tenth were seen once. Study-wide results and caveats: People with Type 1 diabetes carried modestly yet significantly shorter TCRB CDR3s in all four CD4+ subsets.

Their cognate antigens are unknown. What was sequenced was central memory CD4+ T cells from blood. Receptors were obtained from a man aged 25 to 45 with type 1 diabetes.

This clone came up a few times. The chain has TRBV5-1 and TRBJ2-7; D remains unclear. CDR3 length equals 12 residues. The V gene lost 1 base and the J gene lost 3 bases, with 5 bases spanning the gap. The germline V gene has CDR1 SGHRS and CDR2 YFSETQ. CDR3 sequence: CASSLMGYEQYF. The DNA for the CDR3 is TGCGCCAGCAGCTTGATGGGCTACGAGCAGTACTTC.

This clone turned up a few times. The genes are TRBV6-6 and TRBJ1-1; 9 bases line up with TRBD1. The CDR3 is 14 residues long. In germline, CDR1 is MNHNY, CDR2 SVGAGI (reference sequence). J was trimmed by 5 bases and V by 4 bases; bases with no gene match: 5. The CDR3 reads CASSFETGGTEAFF. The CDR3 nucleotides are TGTGCCAGCAGTTTTGAGACAGGGGGGACTGAAGCTTTCTTT.

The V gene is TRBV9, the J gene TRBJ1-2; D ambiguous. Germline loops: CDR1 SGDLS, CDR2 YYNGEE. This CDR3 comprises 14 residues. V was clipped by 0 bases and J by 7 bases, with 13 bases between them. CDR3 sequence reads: CASSVAIGSSGYTF. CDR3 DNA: TGTGCCAGCAGCGTAGCGATAGGATCGAGTGGCTACACCTTC.

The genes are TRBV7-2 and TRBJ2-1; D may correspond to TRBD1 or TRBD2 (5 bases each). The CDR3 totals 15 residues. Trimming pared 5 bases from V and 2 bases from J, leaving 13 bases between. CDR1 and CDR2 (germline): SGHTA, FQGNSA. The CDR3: CASSPRDPTYNEQFF. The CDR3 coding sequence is TGTGCCAGCAGCCCAAGGGACCCTACCTACAATGAGCAGTTCTTC.

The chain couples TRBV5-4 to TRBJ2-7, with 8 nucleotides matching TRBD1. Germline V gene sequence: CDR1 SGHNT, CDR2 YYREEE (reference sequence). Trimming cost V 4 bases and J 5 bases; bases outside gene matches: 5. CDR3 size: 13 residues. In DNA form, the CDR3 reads TGTGCCAGCAGCCGTCGGACAGGGCACGAGCAGTACTTC. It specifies CASSRRTGHEQYF.

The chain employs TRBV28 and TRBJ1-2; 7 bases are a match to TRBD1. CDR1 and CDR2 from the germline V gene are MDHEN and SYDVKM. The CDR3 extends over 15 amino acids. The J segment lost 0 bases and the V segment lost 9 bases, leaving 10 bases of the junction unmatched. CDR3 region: CASRQGYNSNYGYTF. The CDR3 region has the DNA TGTGCCAGTCGACAGGGATACAACTCTAACTATGGCTACACCTTC.

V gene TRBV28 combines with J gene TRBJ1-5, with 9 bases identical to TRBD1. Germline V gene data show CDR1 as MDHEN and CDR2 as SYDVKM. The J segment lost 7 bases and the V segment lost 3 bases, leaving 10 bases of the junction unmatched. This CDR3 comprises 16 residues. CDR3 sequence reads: CASSFTTQGARQPQHF. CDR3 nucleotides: TGTGCCAGCAGTTTTACTACACAGGGGGCGAGGCAGCCCCAGCATTTT.

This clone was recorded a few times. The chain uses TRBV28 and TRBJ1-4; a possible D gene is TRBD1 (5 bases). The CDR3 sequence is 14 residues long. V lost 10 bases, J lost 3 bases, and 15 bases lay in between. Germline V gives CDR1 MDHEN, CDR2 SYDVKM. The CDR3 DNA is TGTGCCACCCTGGGGCCGACAGCTAATGAAAAACTGTTTTTT. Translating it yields CATLGPTANEKLFF.

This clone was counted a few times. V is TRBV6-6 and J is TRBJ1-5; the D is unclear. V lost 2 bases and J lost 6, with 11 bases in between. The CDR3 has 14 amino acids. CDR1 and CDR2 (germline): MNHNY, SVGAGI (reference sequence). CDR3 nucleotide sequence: TGTGCCAGCAGTTACATTCCGGAGGGTCAGCCCCAGCATTTT. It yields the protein CASSYIPEGQPQHF.

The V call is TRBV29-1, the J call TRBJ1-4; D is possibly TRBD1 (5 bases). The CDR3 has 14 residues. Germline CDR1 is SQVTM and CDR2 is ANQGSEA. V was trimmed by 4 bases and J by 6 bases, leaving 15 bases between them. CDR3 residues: CSVGGRGPDEKLFF. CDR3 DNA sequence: TGCAGCGTTGGAGGGAGGGGTCCGGATGAAAAACTGTTTTTT.

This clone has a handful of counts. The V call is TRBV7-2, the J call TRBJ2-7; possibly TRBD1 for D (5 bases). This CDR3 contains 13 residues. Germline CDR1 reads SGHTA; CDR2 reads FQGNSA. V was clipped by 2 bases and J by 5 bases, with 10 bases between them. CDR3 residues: CASSLSRAHEQYF. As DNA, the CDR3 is TGTGCCAGCAGCTTATCCAGGGCTCACGAGCAGTACTTC.

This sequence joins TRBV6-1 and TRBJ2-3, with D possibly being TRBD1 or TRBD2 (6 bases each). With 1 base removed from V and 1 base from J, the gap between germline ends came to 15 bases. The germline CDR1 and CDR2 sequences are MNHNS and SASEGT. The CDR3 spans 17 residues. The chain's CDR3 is CASSEVGGPGRTDTQYF. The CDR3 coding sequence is TGTGCCAGCAGTGAAGTGGGGGGCCCGGGCCGCACAGATACGCAGTATTTT.

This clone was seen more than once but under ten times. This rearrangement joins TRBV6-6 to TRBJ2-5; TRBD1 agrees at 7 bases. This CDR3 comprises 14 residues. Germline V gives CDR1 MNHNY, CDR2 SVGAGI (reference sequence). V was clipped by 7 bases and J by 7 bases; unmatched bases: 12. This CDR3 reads CASTGDSPYGTQYF. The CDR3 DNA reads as TGTGCCAGCACCGGGGACAGCCCCTACGGGACCCAGTACTTC.

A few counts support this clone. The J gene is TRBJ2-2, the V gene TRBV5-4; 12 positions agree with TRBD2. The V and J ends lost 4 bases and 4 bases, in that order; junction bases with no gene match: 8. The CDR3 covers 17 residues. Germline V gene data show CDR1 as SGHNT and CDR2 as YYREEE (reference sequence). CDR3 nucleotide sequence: TGTGCCAGCAGCCAAGGAGGACTAGCGGGACTCACCGGGGAGCTGTTTTTT. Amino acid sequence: CASSQGGLAGLTGELFF.

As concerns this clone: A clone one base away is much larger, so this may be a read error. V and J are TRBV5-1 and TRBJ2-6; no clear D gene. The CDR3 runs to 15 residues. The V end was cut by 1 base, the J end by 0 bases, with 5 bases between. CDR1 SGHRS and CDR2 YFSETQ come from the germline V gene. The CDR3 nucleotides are TGCGCCAGCAGCTTGCCCAGCTCTGGGGCCAACGTCCTGACTTTC. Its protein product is CASSLPSSGANVLTF. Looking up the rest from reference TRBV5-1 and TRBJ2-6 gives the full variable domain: KAGVTQTPRYLIKTRGQQVTLSCSPISGHRSVSWYQQTPGQGLQFLFEYFSETQRNKGNFPGRFSGRQFSNSRSEMNVSTLELGDSALYLCASSLPSSGANVLTFGAGSRLTVL.

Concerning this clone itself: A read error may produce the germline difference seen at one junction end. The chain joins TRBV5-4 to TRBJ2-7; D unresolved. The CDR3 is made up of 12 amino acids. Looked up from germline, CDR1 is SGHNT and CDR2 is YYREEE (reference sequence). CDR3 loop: CASSQEAYEQYF. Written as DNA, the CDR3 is TGCGCCAGCAGCCAAGAGGCCTACGAGCAGTACTTC.

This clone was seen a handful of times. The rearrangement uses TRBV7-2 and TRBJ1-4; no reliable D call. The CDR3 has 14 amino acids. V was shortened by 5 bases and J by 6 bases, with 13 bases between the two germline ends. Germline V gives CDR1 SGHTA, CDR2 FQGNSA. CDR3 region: CASSPGRIDEKLFF. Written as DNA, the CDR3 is TGTGCCAGCAGCCCGGGCAGGATCGATGAAAAACTGTTTTTT.

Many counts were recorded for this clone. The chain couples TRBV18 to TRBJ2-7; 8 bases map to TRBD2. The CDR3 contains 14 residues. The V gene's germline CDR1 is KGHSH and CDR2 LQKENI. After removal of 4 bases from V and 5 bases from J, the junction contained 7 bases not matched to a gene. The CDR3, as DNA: TGTGCCAGCTCACTTGGAGCGGGAGTCGACGAGCAGTACTTC. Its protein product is CASSLGAGVDEQYF.

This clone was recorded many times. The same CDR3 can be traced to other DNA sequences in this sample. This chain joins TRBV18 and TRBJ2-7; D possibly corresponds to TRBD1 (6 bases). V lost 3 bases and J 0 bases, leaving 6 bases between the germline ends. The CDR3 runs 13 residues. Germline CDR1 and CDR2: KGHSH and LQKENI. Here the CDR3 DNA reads TGTGCCAGCTCACCGGACAGCTCCTACGAGCAGTACTTC. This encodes CASSPDSSYEQYF. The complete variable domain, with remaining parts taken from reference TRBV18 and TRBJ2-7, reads NAGVMQNPRHLVRRRGQEARLRCSPMKGHSHVYWYRQLPEEGLKFMVYLQKENIIDESGMPKERFSAEFPKEGPSILRIQQVVRGDSAAYFCASSPDSSYEQYFGPGTRLTVT.